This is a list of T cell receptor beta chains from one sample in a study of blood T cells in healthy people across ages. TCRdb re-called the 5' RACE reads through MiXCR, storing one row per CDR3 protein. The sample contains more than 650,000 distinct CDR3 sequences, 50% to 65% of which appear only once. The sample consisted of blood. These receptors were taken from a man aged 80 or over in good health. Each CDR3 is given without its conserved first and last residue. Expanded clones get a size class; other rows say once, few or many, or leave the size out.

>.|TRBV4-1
ASSHNFGTSGRKQQY
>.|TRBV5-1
ASSSTSGAYEQF
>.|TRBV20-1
SASGTTSGREQY
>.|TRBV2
ASSTGWTNEQF
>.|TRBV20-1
SAKRDTKNTGELF
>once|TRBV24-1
ATSDGDRPYEQY
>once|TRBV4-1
ASSRPESYGYT
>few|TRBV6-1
ASNIAGSYEQY
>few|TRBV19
ASSSRDNEQF
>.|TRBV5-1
ASSPVIAGGPWTVTDTQY
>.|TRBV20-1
SARAGSGGTDTQY
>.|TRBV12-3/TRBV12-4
ASRGAGSVRGYT
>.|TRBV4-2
ASSQTGTSAIEQF
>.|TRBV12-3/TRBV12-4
ASSSQGLSYEQY
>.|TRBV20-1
SARDFHRGAGANVLT
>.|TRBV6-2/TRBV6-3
ASSYSITGTDYGYT
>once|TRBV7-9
ASSHPGGGTDTQY
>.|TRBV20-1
SARDPGWGGEKLF
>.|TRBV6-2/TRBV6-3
ASRLSQDEQF
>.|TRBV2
ANSRDSNAYEQY
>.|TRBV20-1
SAVGLAGVGDEQF
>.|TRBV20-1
SARDPWTNQDNEQY
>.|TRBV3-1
ASRGPQGYGYT
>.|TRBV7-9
ASSSPLGGGSYEQY
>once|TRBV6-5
ASYQGTIQY
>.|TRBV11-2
ASSFNVGGSLETQY
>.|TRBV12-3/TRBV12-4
ASSQGETGETQY
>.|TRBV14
ASSQDPGLAGLDEQY
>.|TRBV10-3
AISGRRDEQY
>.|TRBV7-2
ASSLSALMGQGGREQF
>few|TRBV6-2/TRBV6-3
ASSYSPPTGRKETQY
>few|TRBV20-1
SARLLETQY
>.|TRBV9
ASSVTGASRH
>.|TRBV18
ASSPLLTDSGANVLT
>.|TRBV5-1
ASSTTGSGYEQY
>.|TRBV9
ASSVGQGRLGNYGYT
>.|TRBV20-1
SAPGQAIGYT
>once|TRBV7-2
ASSLQGRLNEQF
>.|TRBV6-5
ASSSGQGLYGYT
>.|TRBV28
ATQGAVTYEQY
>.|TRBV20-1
SARKGETQY
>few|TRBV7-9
ASSLESGIANEQF
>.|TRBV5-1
ASSVLAGGKNEQY
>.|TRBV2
ASSDIPGLVVYNEQF
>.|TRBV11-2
ASSGAGTVATEAF
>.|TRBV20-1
SARDPGSGNEQF
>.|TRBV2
ASHPGVAEAF
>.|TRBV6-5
ASRGQGAGEQF
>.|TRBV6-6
ASSYTGRETQY
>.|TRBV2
ASRDRAIGGYEQY
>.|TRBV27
ASRVAEGVGEQY
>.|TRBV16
ASSQSRELF
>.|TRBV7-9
ASTFAMASGGIYNEQY
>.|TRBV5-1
ASSLSGTSLETQY
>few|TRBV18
ASSPDITDTQY
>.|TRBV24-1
ATSDRAHRSRRLGYT
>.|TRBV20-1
GASTSATYNEQF